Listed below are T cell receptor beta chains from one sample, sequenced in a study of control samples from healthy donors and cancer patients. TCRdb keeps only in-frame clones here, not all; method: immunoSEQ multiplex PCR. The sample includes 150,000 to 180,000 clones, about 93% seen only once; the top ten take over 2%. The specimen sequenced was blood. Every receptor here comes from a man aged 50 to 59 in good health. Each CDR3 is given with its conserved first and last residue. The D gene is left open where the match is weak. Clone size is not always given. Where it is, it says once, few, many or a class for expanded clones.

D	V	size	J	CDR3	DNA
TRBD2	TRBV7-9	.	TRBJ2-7	CASSPGMAGEWSYEQYF	TGTGCCAGCAGCCCCGGGATGGCGGGAGAATGGTCCTACGAGCAGTACTTC
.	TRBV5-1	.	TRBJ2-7	CASSPGRAGEQYF	TGCGCCAGCAGCCCCGGCAGGGCCGGCGAGCAGTACTTC
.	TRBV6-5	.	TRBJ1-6	CASSYRGSGSPLHF	TGTGCCAGCAGTTACCGGGGGAGTGGTTCACCCCTCCACTTT
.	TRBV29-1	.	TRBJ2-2	CSVDSNTGELFF	TGCAGCGTTGACAGCAACACCGGGGAGCTGTTTTTT
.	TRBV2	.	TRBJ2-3	CASSGLIGPTDTQYF	TGTGCCAGCAGTGGGTTAATCGGACCCACAGATACGCAGTATTTT
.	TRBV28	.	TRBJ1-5	CASSPVGGVKPQHF	TGTGCCAGCAGTCCCGTAGGCGGGGTTAAGCCCCAGCATTTT
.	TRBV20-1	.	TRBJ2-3	CSASSAETPDTQYF	TGCAGTGCTAGTTCAGCGGAGACCCCAGATACGCAGTATTTT
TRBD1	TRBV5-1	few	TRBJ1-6	CASSLGYRGESPLHF	TGCGCCAGCAGCTTGGGGTACAGGGGGGAGTCACCCCTCCACTTT
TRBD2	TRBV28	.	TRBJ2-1	CASSSATSGYNEQFF	TGTGCCAGCAGTTCTGCGACTAGCGGCTACAATGAGCAGTTCTTC
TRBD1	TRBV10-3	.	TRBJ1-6	CAISESTGGSSPLHF	TGTGCCATCAGTGAGTCGACAGGGGGCAGTTCACCCCTCCACTTT
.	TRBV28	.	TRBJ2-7	CASSLGKTSYEQYF	TGTGCCAGCAGTTTGGGGAAAACCTCCTACGAGCAGTACTTC
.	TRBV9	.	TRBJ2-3	CASSVPKGGPGQYPSTDTQYF	TGTGCCAGCAGCGTACCGAAAGGGGGACCGGGACAATATCCCAGCACAGATACGCAGTATTTT
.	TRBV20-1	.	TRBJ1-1	CSALVNTEAFF	TGCAGTGCTTTGGTGAACACTGAAGCTTTCTTT
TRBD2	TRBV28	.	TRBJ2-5	CASSFTSGETQYF	TGTGCCAGCAGTTTCACTAGCGGAGAGACCCAGTACTTC
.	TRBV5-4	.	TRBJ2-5	CASSLGPGQETQYF	TGTGCCAGCAGCTTGGGCCCCGGGCAAGAGACCCAGTACTTC
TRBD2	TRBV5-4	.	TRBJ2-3	CASSLLTSGRSTDTQYF	TGTGCCAGCAGCTTGCTAACTAGCGGGAGGAGCACAGATACGCAGTATTTT
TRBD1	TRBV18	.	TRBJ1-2	CASSPDRAGYGYTF	TGTGCCAGCTCACCCGACAGGGCGGGGTATGGCTACACCTTC
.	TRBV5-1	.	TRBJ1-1	CASSQRTGYFTEAFF	TGCGCCAGCAGTCAAAGAACAGGGTATTTCACTGAAGCTTTCTTT
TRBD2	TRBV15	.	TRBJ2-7	CATSRVQRDSYEQYF	TGTGCCACCAGCAGAGTACAGCGGGACTCCTACGAGCAGTACTTC
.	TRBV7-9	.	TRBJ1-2	CASSLVPGVNYGYTF	TGTGCCAGCAGCTTAGTTCCAGGAGTTAACTATGGCTACACCTTC
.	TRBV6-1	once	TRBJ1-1	CASSESQLLNTEAFF	TGTGCCAGCAGTGAATCTCAGCTCCTGAACACTGAAGCTTTCTTT
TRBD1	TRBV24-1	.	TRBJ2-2	CATSDPRDRGRLFF	TGTGCCACCAGTGACCCCCGGGACAGGGGGCGGTTGTTTTTT
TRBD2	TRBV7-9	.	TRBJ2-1	CASPGVAGGNDNEQFF	TGTGCCAGCCCGGGGGTAGCGGGAGGAAACGATAATGAGCAGTTCTTC
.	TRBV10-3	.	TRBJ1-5	CAISESSGNQPQHF	TGTGCCATCAGTGAGTCGTCCGGGAATCAGCCCCAGCATTTT
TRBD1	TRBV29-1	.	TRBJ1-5	CSVGTGGGNQPQHF	TGCAGCGTCGGGACAGGCGGTGGCAATCAGCCCCAGCATTTT
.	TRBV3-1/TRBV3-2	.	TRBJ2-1	CASSHEGGNEQFF	TGTGCCAGCAGCCATGAAGGGGGTAATGAGCAGTTCTTC
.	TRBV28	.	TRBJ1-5	CASSLVLEGNQPQHF	TGTGCCAGCAGTTTAGTTTTGGAAGGGAATCAGCCCCAGCATTTT
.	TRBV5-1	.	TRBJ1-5	CASSLGGGGAEPQHF	TGCGCCAGCAGCTTGGGGGGGGGAGGAGCAGAGCCCCAGCATTTT
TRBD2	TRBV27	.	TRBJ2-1	CASSLLAGGLSDEQFF	TGTGCCAGCAGTTTACTAGCGGGAGGGCTCTCGGATGAGCAGTTCTTC
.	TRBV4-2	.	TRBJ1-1	CASSQEPRGPGQAFF	TGTGCCAGCAGCCAAGAACCGCGCGGCCCAGGTCAGGCTTTCTTT
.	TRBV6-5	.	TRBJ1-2	CASSYESGVNGYTF	TGTGCCAGCAGTTACGAATCAGGGGTTAATGGCTACACCTTC
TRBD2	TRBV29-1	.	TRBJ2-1	CSVEDATSGYNEQFF	TGCAGCGTTGAAGATGCTACTAGCGGTTACAATGAGCAGTTCTTC
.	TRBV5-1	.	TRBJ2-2	CASSPDGSSGELFF	TGCGCCAGCAGCCCCGACGGTAGCAGCGGGGAGCTGTTTTTT
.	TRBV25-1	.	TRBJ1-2	CASSGSRNYGYTF	TGTGCCAGCAGTGGGAGCAGGAACTATGGCTACACCTTC
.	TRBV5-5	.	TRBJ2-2	CASTPGEVNTGELFF	TGTGCCAGCACCCCTGGTGAAGTTAACACCGGGGAGCTGTTTTTT
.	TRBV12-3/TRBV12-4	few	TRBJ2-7	CASGSTGLYEQYF	TGTGCCAGCGGTTCCACGGGCCTCTACGAGCAGTACTTC
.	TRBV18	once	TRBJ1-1	CASSPGTNTEAFF	TGTGCCAGCTCACCGGGCACGAACACTGAAGCTTTCTTT
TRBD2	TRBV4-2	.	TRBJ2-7	CASSQEREQYEQYF	TGTGCCAGCAGCCAAGAGCGGGAGCAGTACGAGCAGTACTTC
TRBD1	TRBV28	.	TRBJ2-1	CASSSGTAVNEQFF	TGTGCCAGCAGTTCCGGGACAGCTGTCAATGAGCAGTTCTTC
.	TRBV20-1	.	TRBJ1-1	CSASRSTEAFF	TGCAGTGCTAGCAGGTCCACTGAAGCTTTCTTT
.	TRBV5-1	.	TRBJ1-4	CASSPEGTNEKLFF	TGCGCCAGCAGCCCGGAGGGAACTAATGAAAAACTGTTTTTT
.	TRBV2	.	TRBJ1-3	CASRVGGTGNTIYF	TGTGCCAGCAGGGTAGGAGGGACCGGAAACACCATATATTTT
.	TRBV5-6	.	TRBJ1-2	CASSYGAGRDYGYTF	TGTGCCAGCAGCTATGGGGCAGGGCGAGACTATGGCTACACCTTC
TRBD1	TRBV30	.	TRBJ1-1	CAWSTGVSTEAFF	TGTGCCTGGAGTACAGGGGTGTCGACTGAAGCTTTCTTT
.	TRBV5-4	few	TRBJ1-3	CASSLIGSGNTIYF	TGTGCCAGCAGCTTAATAGGGTCTGGAAACACCATATATTTT
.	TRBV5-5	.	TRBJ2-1	CASSLYDEQFF	TGTGCCAGCAGCTTGTACGATGAGCAGTTCTTC
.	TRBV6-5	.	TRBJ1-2	CASSYSRSGPDGYTF	TGTGCCAGCAGTTACTCACGGTCGGGTCCCGATGGCTACACCTTC
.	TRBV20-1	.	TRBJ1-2	CSAPDNYGYTF	TGCAGTGCTCCCGACAACTATGGCTACACCTTC
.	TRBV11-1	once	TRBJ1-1	CASSPGSGAGTEAFF	TGTGCCAGCAGCCCCGGTTCGGGGGCGGGCACTGAAGCTTTCTTT
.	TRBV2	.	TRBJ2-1	CASSELGGRSYNEQFF	TGTGCCAGCAGTGAACTCGGGGGACGCAGCTACAATGAGCAGTTCTTC
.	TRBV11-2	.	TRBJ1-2	CASSPRGVGVTF	TGTGCCAGCAGCCCCCGAGGGGTTGGGGTCACCTTC
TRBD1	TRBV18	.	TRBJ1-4	CASSPAYRGQSEKLFF	TGTGCCAGCTCACCCGCCTACAGGGGGCAAAGTGAAAAACTGTTTTTT
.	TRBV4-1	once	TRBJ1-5	CASSQDFPGALGQPQHF	TGCGCCAGCAGCCAAGATTTCCCAGGGGCGTTGGGGCAGCCCCAGCATTTT
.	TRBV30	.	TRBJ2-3	CAWSAWTPESQPSSTDTQYF	TGTGCCTGGAGTGCATGGACTCCAGAAAGTCAACCTTCTAGCACAGATACGCAGTATTTT
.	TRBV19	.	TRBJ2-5	CASSSGLAEETQYF	TGTGCCAGTAGCTCAGGGTTGGCAGAAGAGACCCAGTACTTC
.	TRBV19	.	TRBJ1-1	CASRWQGNTEAFF	TGTGCCAGTAGGTGGCAGGGGAACACTGAAGCTTTCTTT
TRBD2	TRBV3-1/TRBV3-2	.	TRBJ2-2	CASSSGLARAGELFF	TGTGCCAGCAGCTCGGGACTAGCAAGGGCCGGGGAGCTGTTTTTT
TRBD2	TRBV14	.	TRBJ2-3	CASSQFLTSVDSTDTQYF	TGTGCCAGCAGCCAGTTCCTGACTAGCGTAGATAGCACAGATACGCAGTATTTT
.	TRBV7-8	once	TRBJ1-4	CASSSPSGTVYEKLFF	TGTGCCAGCAGTTCACCTTCGGGGACGGTATATGAAAAACTGTTTTTT